The source of this TCR beta chain is a study of shared clonotypes between healthy human individuals. General observations from the study: Clonotypes that were shared across a handful of donors made up about 5.1% of naive CD4 clonotypes.

Each PCR replicate from the sorted subsets contained around 0.2 ug DNA, which is tens of thousands of T cell genomes. Some clones are missing from TCRdb's copy, which holds only in-frame ones; the method was immunoSEQ multiplex PCR. Seen here are about 2.3 million clones, 90% to 95% observed once, and the top ten hold about 0.39%. As concerns this clone: The antigen remains undetermined.

The sample taken for sequencing was naive CD4+ T cells from PBMCs. Subset reported: CD45RA+ positively selected. The origin of this receptor is a young man in good health. Some clones in this sample may be carry-over from other donors' samples.

CDR3 residues: CASSDRHNSPLHF. In DNA form, the CDR3 reads TGTGCCAGCAGCGACAGGCATAATTCACCCCTCCACTTT. The chain uses TRBV25-1 and TRBJ1-6; D perhaps matches TRBD1 (6 bases). CDR3 size: 13 residues. From germline, CDR1 is MGHDK and CDR2 SYGVNS. V was trimmed by 6 bases and J by 5 bases, leaving 8 bases between them.